These T cell receptor beta chains were read from a single sample in a study of regulatory T cells in long-lasting Graves disease. Using its own MiXCR run on the multiplex PCR reads, TCRdb lists one record per CDR3 protein. The sample records around 400,000 distinct CDR3 sequences, roughly 25% being singletons. Sequenced here: peripheral blood mononuclear cells (PBMCs), sampled when the disease was refractory, from a patient treated with antithyroid drugs. The receptors were sampled from a woman aged 40 to 50 with Graves disease. Each CDR3 is given with its conserved first and last residue. Each record gives: CDR3 protein, CDR3 DNA, D gene, J gene, CDR3 length, V gene, clone size. D genes are given only for firm matches. Not every row has a clone size; where given, it reads once, few, many or a size class.

CASSPGPSWETRYF	TGTGCCAGCAGTCCGGGACCCAGCTGGGAGACCCGGTACTTC	.	TRBJ2-5	14	TRBV25-1	.
CASSLVTPVPGQVRSTDTQYF	TGCGCCAGCAGCTTGGTGACCCCAGTCCCGGGACAGGTGAGGAGCACAGATACGCAGTATTTT	TRBD1	TRBJ2-3	21	TRBV5-1	few
CASGGGGNSPLHF	TGTGCCAGCGGGGGCGGGGGTAATTCACCCCTCCACTTT	.	TRBJ1-6	13	TRBV25-1	.
CATSDLSRDRHNYGYTF	TGTGCCACCAGTGATTTGAGCCGGGACAGGCACAACTATGGCTACACCTTC	TRBD1	TRBJ1-2	17	TRBV24-1	many
CASSLGVGRPQSGELFF	TGTGCCAGCAGCTTAGGGGTCGGGAGGCCCCAGTCTGGGGAGCTGTTTTTT	TRBD2	TRBJ2-2	17	TRBV11-2	.
CASSLDWSGELFF	TGTGCCAGCAGCTTAGACTGGAGCGGGGAGCTGTTTTTT	.	TRBJ2-2	13	TRBV7-9	few
CSAPLDSDLSYEQYF	TGCAGTGCCCCCCTCGATTCGGACTTGAGCTACGAGCAGTACTTC	.	TRBJ2-7	15	TRBV20-1	many
CASSIGLLKNIQYF	TGTGCCAGCAGCATAGGACTTCTCAAAAACATTCAGTACTTC	.	TRBJ2-4	14	TRBV13	many
CSATRTEGQETQYF	TGCAGTGCTACCAGGACTGAGGGGCAAGAGACCCAGTACTTC	.	TRBJ2-5	14	TRBV20-1	many
CASSSNLGHPSAPGDTDTQYF	TGTGCCAGCAGTTCGAACCTGGGACATCCCTCAGCTCCGGGGGACACAGATACGCAGTATTTT	.	TRBJ2-3	21	TRBV28	few
CASTNLLTGSGEQYF	TGTGCCAGCACCAACCTACTGACAGGGTCAGGGGAGCAGTACTTC	TRBD1	TRBJ2-7	15	TRBV7-8	many
CATSRGGLDDTQYF	TGTGCCACCAGCAGAGGAGGTCTAGATGATACGCAGTATTTT	.	TRBJ2-3	14	TRBV15	few
CSGRGIIGGEAFF	TGCAGCGGCAGGGGGATAATAGGTGGGGAAGCTTTCTTT	TRBD1	TRBJ1-1	13	TRBV29-1	.
CATGSGGIYEQYF	TGTGCCACCGGTAGCGGGGGGATCTACGAGCAGTACTTC	TRBD2	TRBJ2-7	13	TRBV24-1	many
CASSPPVRGEETQYF	TGTGCCAGCTCACCACCGGTTCGGGGAGAAGAGACCCAGTACTTC	.	TRBJ2-5	15	TRBV18	few
CASSLDRFIWHEQYF	TGTGCCAGCAGCTTAGACCGCTTTATTTGGCACGAGCAGTACTTC	.	TRBJ2-7	15	TRBV7-8	many
CSARDRGGTEAFF	TGCAGTGCTAGGGACAGGGGAGGCACTGAAGCTTTCTTT	TRBD1	TRBJ1-1	13	TRBV20-1	many
CASSATGTNQPQHF	TGCGCCAGCAGCGCGACAGGGACTAATCAGCCCCAGCATTTT	TRBD1	TRBJ1-5	14	TRBV5-1	few
CASSPQAPYEQYF	TGTGCCAGCTCACCACAGGCCCCCTACGAGCAGTACTTC	.	TRBJ2-7	13	TRBV18	.